The 3 T cell receptor beta chains reported below all come from one sample, sequenced in a study of OX40 agonist ivuxolimab in advanced cancers. The table came from immunoSEQ multiplex PCR; TCRdb's copy has only in-frame clones and leaves some out. The sample carries 40,000 to 60,000 clones, 88% recorded once. This material consisted of CD4+ or CD8+ T cells sorted from blood, taken in a trial of the OX40 agonist ivuxolimab. The receptors stem from an adult with an advanced solid tumor such as melanoma, head and neck, liver or kidney cancer.

The rearrangement joins TRBV9 to TRBJ1-5; 7 bases fit TRBD1. V lost 0 bases, J lost 9 bases, and 6 bases stayed unmatched. The CDR3 contains 14 residues. The germline CDR1 and CDR2 sequences are SGDLS and YYNGEE. This chain's CDR3 is CASSVGGQLPPQHF. CDR3 sequence (DNA): TGTGCCAGCAGCGTAGGGGGACAGCTCCCGCCCCAGCATTTT.

J is TRBJ1-4 and V is TRBV10-3; D gene ambiguous. The CDR3 extends over 17 amino acids. Germline CDR1 ENHRY, CDR2 SYGVKD. V lost 7 bases and J 7 bases, leaving 25 bases between the germline ends. CDR3 nucleotide sequence: TGTGCCATCATTTATAGTTACCGTCTGGGGTGGGGTGAAAAACTGTTTTTT. It encodes CAIIYSYRLGWGEKLFF.

This chain uses TRBV30 with TRBJ2-7; tentatively, D is TRBD1 or TRBD2 (5 bases each). V lost 6 bases and J lost 0, with 15 bases in between. The CDR3 totals 14 residues. CDR1 is GTSNPN, CDR2 SVGIG, per germline (reference sequence). CDR3 DNA sequence: TGTGCCTGCCAAATTCGGGACCGCTCCTACGAGCAGTACTTC. This encodes CACQIRDRSYEQYF. The entire variable domain, with the rest obtained from reference TRBV30 and TRBJ2-7, is as follows: SQTIHQWPATLVQPVGSPLSLECTVEGTSNPNLYWYRQAAGRGLQLLFYSVGIGQISSEVPQNLSASRPQDRQFILSSKKLLLSDSGFYLCACQIRDRSYEQYFGPGTRLTVT.